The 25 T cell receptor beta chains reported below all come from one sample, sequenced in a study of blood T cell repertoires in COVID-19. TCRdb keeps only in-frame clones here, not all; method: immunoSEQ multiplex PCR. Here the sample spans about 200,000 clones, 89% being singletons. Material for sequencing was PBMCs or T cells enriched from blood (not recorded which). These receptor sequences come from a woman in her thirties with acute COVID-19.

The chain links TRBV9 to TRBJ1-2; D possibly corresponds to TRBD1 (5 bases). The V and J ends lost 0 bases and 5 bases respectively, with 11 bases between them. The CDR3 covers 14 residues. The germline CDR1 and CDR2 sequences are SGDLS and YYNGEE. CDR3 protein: CASSVGSGYYGYTF. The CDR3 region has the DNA TGTGCCAGCAGCGTAGGTTCAGGGTATTATGGCTACACCTTC.

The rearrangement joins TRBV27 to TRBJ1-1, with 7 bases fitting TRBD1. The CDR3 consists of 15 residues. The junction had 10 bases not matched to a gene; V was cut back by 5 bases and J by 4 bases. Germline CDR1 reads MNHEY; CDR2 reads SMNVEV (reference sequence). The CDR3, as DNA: TGTGCCAGCAGTGGACAGGACTTAGGGCTCACTGAAGCTTTCTTT. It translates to CASSGQDLGLTEAFF.

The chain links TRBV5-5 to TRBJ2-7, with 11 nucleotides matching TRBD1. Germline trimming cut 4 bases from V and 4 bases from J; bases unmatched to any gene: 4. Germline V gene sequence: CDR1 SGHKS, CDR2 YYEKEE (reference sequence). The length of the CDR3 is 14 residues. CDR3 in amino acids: CASSTGQGAYEQYF. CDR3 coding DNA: TGTGCCAGCAGCACAGGACAGGGGGCGTACGAGCAGTACTTC.

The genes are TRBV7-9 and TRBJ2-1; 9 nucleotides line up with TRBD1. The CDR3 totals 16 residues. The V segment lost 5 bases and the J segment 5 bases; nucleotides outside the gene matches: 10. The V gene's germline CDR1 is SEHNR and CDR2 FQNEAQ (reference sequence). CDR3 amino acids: CASSPAEGQGHNEQFF. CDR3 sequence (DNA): TGTGCCAGCAGCCCTGCTGAGGGACAGGGCCACAATGAGCAGTTCTTC.

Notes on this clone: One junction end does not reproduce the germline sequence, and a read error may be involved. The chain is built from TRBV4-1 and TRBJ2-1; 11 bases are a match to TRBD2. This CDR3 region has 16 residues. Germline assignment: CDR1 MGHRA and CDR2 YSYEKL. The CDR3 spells CASRQGASGGNNEQFF. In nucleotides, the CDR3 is TGCGCCAGCAGACAAGGGGCTAGCGGGGGGAACAATGAGCAGTTCTTC.

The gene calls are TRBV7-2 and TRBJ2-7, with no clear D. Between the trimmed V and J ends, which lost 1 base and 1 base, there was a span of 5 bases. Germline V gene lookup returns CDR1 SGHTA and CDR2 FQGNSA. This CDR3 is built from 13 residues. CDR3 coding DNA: TGTGCCAGCAGCTTAGGCAGGTCCTACGAGCAGTACTTC. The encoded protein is CASSLGRSYEQYF.

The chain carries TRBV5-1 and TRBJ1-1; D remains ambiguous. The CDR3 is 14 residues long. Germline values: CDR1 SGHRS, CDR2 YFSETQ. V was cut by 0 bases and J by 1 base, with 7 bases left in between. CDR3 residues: CASSLASRNTEAFF. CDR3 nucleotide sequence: TGCGCCAGCAGCTTGGCGTCGAGGAACACTGAAGCTTTCTTT.

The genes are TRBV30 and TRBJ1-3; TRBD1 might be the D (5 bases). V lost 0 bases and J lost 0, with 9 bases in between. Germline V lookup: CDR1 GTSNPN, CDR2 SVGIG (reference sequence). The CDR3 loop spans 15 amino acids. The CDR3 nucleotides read TGTGCCTGGAGTGTTGACAGTCTCTCTGGAAACACCATATATTTT. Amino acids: CAWSVDSLSGNTIYF. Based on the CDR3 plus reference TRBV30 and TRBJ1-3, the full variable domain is SQTIHQWPATLVQPVGSPLSLECTVEGTSNPNLYWYRQAAGRGLQLLFYSVGIGQISSEVPQNLSASRPQDRQFILSSKKLLLSDSGFYLCAWSVDSLSGNTIYFGEGSWLTVV.

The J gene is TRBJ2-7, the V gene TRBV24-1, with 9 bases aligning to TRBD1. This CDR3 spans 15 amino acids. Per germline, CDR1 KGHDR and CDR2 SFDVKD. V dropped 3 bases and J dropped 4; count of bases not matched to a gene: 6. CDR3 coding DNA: TGTGCCACCAGTGATCCACGGGACAGGGAATACGAGCAGTACTTC. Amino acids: CATSDPRDREYEQYF.

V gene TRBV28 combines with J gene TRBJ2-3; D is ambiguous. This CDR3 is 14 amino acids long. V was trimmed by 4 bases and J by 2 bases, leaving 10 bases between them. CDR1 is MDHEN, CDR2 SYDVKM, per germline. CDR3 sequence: CASSSPGSTDTQYF. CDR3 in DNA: TGTGCCAGCAGTTCCCCCGGGTCCACAGATACGCAGTATTTT.

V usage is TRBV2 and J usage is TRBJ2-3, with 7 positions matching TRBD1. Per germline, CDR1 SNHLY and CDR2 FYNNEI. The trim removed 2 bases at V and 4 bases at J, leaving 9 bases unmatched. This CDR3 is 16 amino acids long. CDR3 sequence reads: CASSELAGGRSDTQYF. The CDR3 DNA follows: TGTGCCAGCAGTGAACTGGCAGGGGGTAGGTCAGATACGCAGTATTTT.

The CDR3 spells CASSEVGQGKTHEQYF. CDR3 DNA sequence: TGTGCCAGCAGCGAAGTGGGACAGGGGAAAACCCACGAGCAGTACTTC. The rearrangement uses TRBV11-2 and TRBJ2-7; TRBD1 agrees at 10 bases. Germline CDR1 is SGHAT and CDR2 is FQNNGV. The CDR3 totals 16 residues. The V gene end was trimmed by 5 bases and the J gene end by 5 bases; junction bases not matched to a gene: 12.

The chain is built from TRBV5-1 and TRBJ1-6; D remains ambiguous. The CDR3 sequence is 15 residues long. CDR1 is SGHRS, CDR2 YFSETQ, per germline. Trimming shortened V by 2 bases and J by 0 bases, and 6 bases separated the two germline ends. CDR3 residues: CASSLQSSYNSPLHF. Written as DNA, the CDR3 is TGCGCCAGCAGCTTACAGAGCTCCTATAATTCACCCCTCCACTTT.

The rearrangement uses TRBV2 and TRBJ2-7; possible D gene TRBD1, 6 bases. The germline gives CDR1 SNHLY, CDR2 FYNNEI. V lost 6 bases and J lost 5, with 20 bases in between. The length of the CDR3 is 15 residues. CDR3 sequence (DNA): TGTGCCAGCAGAGGGGGTAGAGAGGGTACCCACGAGCAGTACTTC. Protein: CASRGGREGTHEQYF.

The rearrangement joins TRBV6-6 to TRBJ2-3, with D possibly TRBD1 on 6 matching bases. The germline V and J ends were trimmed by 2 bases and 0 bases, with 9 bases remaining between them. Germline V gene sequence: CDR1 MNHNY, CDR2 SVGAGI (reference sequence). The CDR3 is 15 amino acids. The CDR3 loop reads CASSYRQASTDTQYF. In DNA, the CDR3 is TGTGCCAGCAGTTACAGACAGGCAAGCACAGATACGCAGTATTTT.

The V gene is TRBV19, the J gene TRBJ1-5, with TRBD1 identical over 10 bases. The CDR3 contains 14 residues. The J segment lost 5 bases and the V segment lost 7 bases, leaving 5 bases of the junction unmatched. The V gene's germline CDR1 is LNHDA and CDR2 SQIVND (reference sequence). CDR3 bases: TGTGCCAGTAAAACGGACAGGGGGTATCAGCCCCAGCATTTT. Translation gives CASKTDRGYQPQHF.

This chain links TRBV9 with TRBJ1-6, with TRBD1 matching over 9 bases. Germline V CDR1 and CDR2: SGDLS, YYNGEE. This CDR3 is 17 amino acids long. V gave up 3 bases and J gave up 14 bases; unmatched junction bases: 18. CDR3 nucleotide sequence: TGTGCCAGCAGCGCGAGAAATCCGGGACAGGGAGGGAGTTCCCTCCACTTT. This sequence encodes CASSARNPGQGGSSLHF.

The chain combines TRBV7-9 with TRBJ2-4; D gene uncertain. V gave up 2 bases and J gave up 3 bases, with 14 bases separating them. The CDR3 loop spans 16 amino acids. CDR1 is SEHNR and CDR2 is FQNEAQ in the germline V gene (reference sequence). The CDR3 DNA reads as TGTGCCAGCAGCTTAAATTTCGCGGCGAGCAAAAACATTCAGTACTTC. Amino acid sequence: CASSLNFAASKNIQYF.

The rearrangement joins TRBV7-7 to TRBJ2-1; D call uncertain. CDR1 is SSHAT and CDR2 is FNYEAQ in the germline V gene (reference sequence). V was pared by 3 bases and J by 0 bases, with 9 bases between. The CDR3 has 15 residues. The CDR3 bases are TGTGCCAGCAGCTTGCGGTCGGGCTCCTACAATGAGCAGTTCTTC. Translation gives CASSLRSGSYNEQFF.

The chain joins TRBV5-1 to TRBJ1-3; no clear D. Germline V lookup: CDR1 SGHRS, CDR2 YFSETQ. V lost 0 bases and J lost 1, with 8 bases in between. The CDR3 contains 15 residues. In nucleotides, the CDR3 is TGCGCCAGCAGCTTGGCAGGCTCTTCTGGAAACACCATATATTTT. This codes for CASSLAGSSGNTIYF.

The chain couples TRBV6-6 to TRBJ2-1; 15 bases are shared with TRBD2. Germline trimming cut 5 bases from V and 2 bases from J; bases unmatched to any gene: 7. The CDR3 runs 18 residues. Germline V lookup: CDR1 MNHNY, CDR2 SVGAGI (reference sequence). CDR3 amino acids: CASSRTSGGGSPYNEQFF. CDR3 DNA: TGTGCCAGCAGTCGGACTAGCGGGGGGGGGTCCCCCTACAATGAGCAGTTCTTC.

The chain's CDR3 is CARPGQGNSYEQYF. CDR3 coding DNA: TGTGCCAGACCGGGACAGGGGAATTCCTACGAGCAGTACTTC. The chain has TRBV6-4 and TRBJ2-7; 10 bases match TRBD1. Germline loops: CDR1 MRHNA, CDR2 SNTAGT. V dropped 9 bases and J dropped 1; count of bases not matched to a gene: 6. This CDR3 comprises 14 residues.

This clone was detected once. The DNA for the CDR3 is TGTGCCAGCAGCCCCGGGGTTGCGGAGACCCAGTACTTC. It encodes CASSPGVAETQYF. This chain connects TRBV5-5 to TRBJ2-5; weak D call: TRBD2 (5 bases). CDR3 length: 13 residues. Trimming shortened V by 4 bases and J by 5 bases, and 12 bases separated the two germline ends. From germline, CDR1 is SGHKS and CDR2 YYEKEE (reference sequence).

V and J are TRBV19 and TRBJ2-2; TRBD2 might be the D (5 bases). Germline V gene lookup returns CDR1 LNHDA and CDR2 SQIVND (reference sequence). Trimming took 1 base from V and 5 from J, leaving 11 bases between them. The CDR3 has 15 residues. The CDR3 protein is CASSIGTEGTGELFF. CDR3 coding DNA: TGTGCCAGTAGTATAGGGACTGAGGGTACCGGGGAGCTGTTTTTT.

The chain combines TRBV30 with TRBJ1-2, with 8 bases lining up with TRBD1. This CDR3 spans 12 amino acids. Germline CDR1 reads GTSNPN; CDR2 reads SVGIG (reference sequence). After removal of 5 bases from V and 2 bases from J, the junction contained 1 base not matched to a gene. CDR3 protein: CAWGQGNYGYTF. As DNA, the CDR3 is TGTGCCTGGGGACAGGGAAACTATGGCTACACCTTC.